Sequencing of this T cell receptor beta chain was carried out in a study of identical twins listed by TCRdb under 2016. In the study overall: The study deep-sequenced TCR alpha and beta repertoires from monozygotic twins, unrelated adults of various ages and cord blood to test whether fetal clonotypes persist. To rule out contamination, replicate twin experiments were performed at different times with different library preparation protocols.

General conclusions and limits of the study: Compared with coincidental sharing between unrelated individuals, out-of-frame TCR alpha sequences shared between twins showed an excess of sequences with low generation probability. Zero-insertion analyses could be partly confounded by invariant T cells such as MAIT and iNKT, though diverse VJ usage argued against such confounding for most clonotypes. Fewer insertions were carried by abundant cord blood beta clonotypes; a weaker similar trend was observed in young adult naive repertoires, while no such trend was observed in memory repertoires. Because the same donors could not be followed over many years, the conclusions depended on cross-sectional statistical analysis. In beta out-of-frame sequences, excess twin sharing was weaker, because having fewer shared sequences lowered the signal-to-noise ratio. In monozygotic twins, out-of-frame TCR alpha sharing was systematically underestimated by recombination models, although the models agreed with sharing between unrelated individuals.

Library method: 5' RACE. For sequencing, an Illumina HiSeq 2000 was employed. Template switching added a universal primer binding site, and the final cDNA carried a unique molecular identifier that allowed TCR cDNA molecules to be counted accurately. Specific primers in the conserved constant-segment region were used to synthesize first-strand cDNA for the TCR alpha and beta chains. To control for contamination, each cDNA library was double barcoded with a SMART-Mk sample barcode plus Illumina barcodes. TruSeq adapter sequences, together with Illumina sample barcodes, were added in two successive PCR steps. TCR alpha and beta cDNA libraries were sequenced on the Illumina HiSeq platform with custom primers. Regarding the original processing steps: Raw reads were processed with MiGEC to extract unique molecular identifiers, and MiXCR was used to determine CDR3 positions. Recombination models were inferred per individual with the repgenHMM and IGoR tools using an EM algorithm. The analysis of shared clonotypes was done with the tcR package in R, with sharing normalized by the product of cloneset sizes. To study raw recombination without the effects of thymic and clonal selection, out-of-frame nonproductive sequences were analyzed. TCRdb reanalyzed the raw reads on its own, using fastp at Q25 for trimming and MiXCR for clone calling, and kept in-frame beta chains. Every CDR3 protein is listed once, alongside the most common genes and DNA of its rows. The V and J calls here are based on TCRdb, not the publication. This sample has 200,000 to 250,000 distinct CDR3 sequences in its table, and under 10% of those were observed once. The ten largest clones add up to 1.9% of the sample.

Every donor in the study was a healthy Caucasian. The twin cohort consisted of three pairs of female monozygotic twins, all aged roughly 18 to 29 years. Miltenyi CD45RO+ enrichment and human naive T-cell isolation kits were used to isolate memory (CD45RO+) and naive T cells from PBMC. The table lists this clonotype with many counts. The antigen this receptor binds is unknown. Base quality data are lacking; no much larger clone is found one base away. In addition, the sample was reused for a study of yellow fever vaccine responses in identical twins. Drawing on the second study: According to the authors, in identical twins the way T cells responded to vaccination appeared partly convergent and partly personalized. In identical twins, the study followed T cell clones that responded to the vaccine with precision.

The origin of this receptor is a woman aged 18-29 years in good health. Sequences were obtained from memory (CD45RO+) T cells sorted from blood. In the paper's terms, the cell subset or site label means: CD45RO+ enriched T cells.

The CDR3 protein sequence reads: CASSLYRDYGYTF. Here is the DNA: TGTGCCAGCAGTTTATACCGGGACTATGGCTACACCTTC. The chain joins TRBV28 to TRBJ1-2; no confident D gene assignment can be made. From the cysteine up to the phenylalanine, the CDR3 has a length of 13 residues. Only CDR3 DNA is held: 39 bases, read in frame from base 1. CDR1 and CDR2 (MDHEN, SYDVKM) derive from the germline V gene. Trimming costs V 1 base and J 3 bases, and their ends lie 6 bases apart.